This TCR beta chain derives from a study of blood T cell repertoires in COVID-19. This CDR3 is 13 amino acids long. Deletions cut 0 bases from V and 7 bases from J, with 9 bases between. The germline gives CDR1 SGHDN, CDR2 FVKESK. Clones were sequenced by immunoSEQ multiplex PCR, and TCRdb holds only the in-frame ones, with some missing. The top ten hold 11% of the sample, which has about 230,000 clones, 85% to 90% seen once. As regards this clone: The sample has other DNA sequences that encode this CDR3 too.

This chain uses TRBV14 with TRBJ2-5, with D uncertain. Sequenced input: peripheral blood. This receptor was obtained from a man aged 45-60 years with COVID-19, enrolled during active disease. The CDR3, as DNA: TGTGCCAGCAGCCAAGAATTAACGGGGACCCAGTACTTC. Amino acids: CASSQELTGTQYF.